This T cell receptor beta chain was profiled in a study of radiation and T cells in renal cell carcinoma. Profiled with immunoSEQ multiplex PCR; TCRdb holds only in-frame clones, not every one. The data show some 80,000 clones, with approximately 82% seen just once and more than 2% held by the top ten. Germline CDR1 KGHSH, CDR2 LQKENI. The trim removed 6 bases at V and 5 bases at J, leaving 1 base unmatched. This CDR3 region has 12 residues. The time point was: blood 4 weeks post-SBRT, at nephrectomy. Treatment: 15 Gy SBRT to primary tumor, nephrectomy 4 weeks later. This clone has just one count. Sequences were derived from blood, sampled from a patient whose treatment included radiotherapy and nephrectomy. This sequence joins TRBV18 and TRBJ2-5, with 9 nucleotides matching TRBD1. This clonotype was sampled from a woman aged 60 to 75 with renal cell carcinoma. CDR3 loop: CASSTGGETQYF. The CDR3 nucleotides read TGTGCCAGCTCGACAGGGGGGGAGACCCAGTACTTC. The variable domain in full, completed from reference TRBV18 and TRBJ2-5, reads NAGVMQNPRHLVRRRGQEARLRCSPMKGHSHVYWYRQLPEEGLKFMVYLQKENIIDESGMPKERFSAEFPKEGPSILRIQQVVRGDSAAYFCASSTGGETQYFGPGTRLLVL.